The present entry profiles one TCR beta chain with its context. Antigen specificity is unknown. This sample is part of a study of a mutant IDH1 vaccine in newly diagnosed glioma. Background on the study: Patients, over weeks 1, 3, 5, 7, 11, 15, 19 and 23, received a total of eight vaccinations.

Profiling relied on immunoSEQ multiplex PCR, and the TCRdb table lists in-frame clones only, not all of them. The sample lists about 41,000 clones, about four fifths occurring once. As to time point: week 23, last vaccination. Vaccination comprised doses that each held 300 ug of mutant IDH1 20-mer peptide, plus topical imiquimod. Donors had new IDH1-mutant astrocytomas of WHO grade 3 or 4 (ATRX-lost). The sequence was collected from a woman aged 40-49 years with glioma. Some clones in this sample may be carry-over from other donors' samples. This specimen consisted of PBMCs, obtained from a glioma patient whose treatment included an IDH1 peptide vaccine.

This chain's CDR3 is CASSVAPEGQPQHF. DNA of the CDR3: TGTGCCAGCAGCGTGGCCCCAGAGGGTCAGCCCCAGCATTTT. The chain employs TRBV9 and TRBJ1-5; D not certain. V was cut by 2 bases and J by 6 bases, with 12 bases left in between. Germline V gene lookup returns CDR1 SGDLS and CDR2 YYNGEE. This CDR3 is 14 amino acids long.